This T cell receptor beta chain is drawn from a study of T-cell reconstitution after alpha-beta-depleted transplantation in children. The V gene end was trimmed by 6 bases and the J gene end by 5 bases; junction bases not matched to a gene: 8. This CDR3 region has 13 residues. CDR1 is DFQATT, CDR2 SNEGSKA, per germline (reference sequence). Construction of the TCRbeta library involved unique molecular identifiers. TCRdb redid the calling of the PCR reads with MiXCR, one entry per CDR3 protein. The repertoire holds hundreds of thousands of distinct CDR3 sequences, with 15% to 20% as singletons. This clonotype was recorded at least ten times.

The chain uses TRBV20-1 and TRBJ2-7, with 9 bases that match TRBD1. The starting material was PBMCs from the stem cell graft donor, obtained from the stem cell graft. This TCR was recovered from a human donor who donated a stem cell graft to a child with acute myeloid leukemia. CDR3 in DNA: TGCAGTGCCCTACCGGGACAGGGTAACGAGCAGTACTTC. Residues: CSALPGQGNEQYF.